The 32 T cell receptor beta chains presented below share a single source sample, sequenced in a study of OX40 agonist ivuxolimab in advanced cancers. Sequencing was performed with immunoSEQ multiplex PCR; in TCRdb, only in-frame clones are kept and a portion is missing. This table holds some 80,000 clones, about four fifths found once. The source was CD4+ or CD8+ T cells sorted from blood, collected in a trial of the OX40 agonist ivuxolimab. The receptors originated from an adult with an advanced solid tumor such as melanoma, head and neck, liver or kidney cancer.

The CDR3 here is CASSPQGGGANVLTF. In nucleotides, the CDR3 is TGTGCCAGCTCACCCCAGGGTGGTGGGGCCAACGTCCTGACTTTC. This chain joins TRBV18 and TRBJ2-6; maybe TRBD1 (5 bases). Per the germline V gene, CDR1 is KGHSH and CDR2 is LQKENI. Trimming pared 3 bases from V and 3 bases from J, leaving 9 bases between. The CDR3 length is 15 residues.

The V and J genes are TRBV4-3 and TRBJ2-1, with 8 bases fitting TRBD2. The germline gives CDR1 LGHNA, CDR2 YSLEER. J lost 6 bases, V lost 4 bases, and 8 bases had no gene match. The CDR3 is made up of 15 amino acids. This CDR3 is CASSLGLAKVNEQFF. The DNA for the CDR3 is TGCGCCAGCAGCCTCGGACTAGCCAAGGTCAATGAGCAGTTCTTC.

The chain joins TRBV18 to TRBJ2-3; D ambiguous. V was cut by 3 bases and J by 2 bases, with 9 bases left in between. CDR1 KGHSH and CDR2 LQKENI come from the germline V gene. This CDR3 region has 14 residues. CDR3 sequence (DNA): TGTGCCAGCTCACCCAGGCAGACCACAGATACGCAGTATTTT. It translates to CASSPRQTTDTQYF.

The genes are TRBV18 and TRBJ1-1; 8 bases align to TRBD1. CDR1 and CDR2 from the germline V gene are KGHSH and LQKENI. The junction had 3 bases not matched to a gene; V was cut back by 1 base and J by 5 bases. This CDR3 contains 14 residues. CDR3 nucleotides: TGTGCCAGCTCACCACGACAGGGGAGTACTGAAGCTTTCTTT. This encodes CASSPRQGSTEAFF.

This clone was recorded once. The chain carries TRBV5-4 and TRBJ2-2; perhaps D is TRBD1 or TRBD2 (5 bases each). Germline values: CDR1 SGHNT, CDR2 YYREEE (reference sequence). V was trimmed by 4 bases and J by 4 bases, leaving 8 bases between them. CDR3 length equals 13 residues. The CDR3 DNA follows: TGTGCCAGCAGCGGGGGTATCACCGGGGAGCTGTTTTTT. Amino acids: CASSGGITGELFF.

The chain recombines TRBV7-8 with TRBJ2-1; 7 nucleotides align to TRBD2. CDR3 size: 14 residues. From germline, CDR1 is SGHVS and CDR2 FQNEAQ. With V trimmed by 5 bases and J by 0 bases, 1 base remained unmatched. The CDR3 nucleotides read TGTGCCAGCAGCCGCGGGAGCTCCTACAATGAGCAGTTCTTC. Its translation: CASSRGSSYNEQFF.

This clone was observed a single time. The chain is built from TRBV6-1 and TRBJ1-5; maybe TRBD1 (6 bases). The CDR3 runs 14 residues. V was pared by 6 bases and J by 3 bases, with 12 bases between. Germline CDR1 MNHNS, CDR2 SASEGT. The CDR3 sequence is CASSLRGNNQPQHF. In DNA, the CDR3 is TGTGCCAGCAGCCTAAGGGGGAACAATCAGCCCCAGCATTTT.

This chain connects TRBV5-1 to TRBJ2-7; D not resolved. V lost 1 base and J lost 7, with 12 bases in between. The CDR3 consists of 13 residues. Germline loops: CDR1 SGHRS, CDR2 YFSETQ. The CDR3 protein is CASSLTLGPEQYF. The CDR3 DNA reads TGCGCCAGCAGCTTGACTCTGGGCCCTGAGCAGTACTTC.

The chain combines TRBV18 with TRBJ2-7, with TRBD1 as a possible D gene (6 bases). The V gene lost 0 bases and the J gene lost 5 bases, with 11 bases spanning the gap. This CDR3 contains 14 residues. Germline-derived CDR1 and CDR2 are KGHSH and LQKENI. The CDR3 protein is CASSPPTGSHEQYF. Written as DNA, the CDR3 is TGTGCCAGCTCACCACCGACAGGTTCGCACGAGCAGTACTTC.

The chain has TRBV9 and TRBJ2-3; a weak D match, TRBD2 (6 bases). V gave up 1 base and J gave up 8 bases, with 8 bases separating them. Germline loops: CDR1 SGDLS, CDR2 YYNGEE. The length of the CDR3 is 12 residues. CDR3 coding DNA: TGTGCCAGCAGCGTATCGGGGGTTACGCAGTATTTT. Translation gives CASSVSGVTQYF.

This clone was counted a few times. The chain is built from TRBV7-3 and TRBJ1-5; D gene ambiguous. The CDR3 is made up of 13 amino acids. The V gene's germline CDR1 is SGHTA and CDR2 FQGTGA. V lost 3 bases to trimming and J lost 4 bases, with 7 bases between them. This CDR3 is CASSFGPNQPQHF. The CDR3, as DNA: TGTGCCAGCAGCTTTGGCCCGAATCAGCCCCAGCATTTT.

The CDR3 region is CASSQETHTANYGYTF. The CDR3 DNA is TGCGCCAGCAGCCAAGAGACACACACAGCTAACTATGGCTACACCTTC. J is TRBJ1-2 and V is TRBV4-3; D uncertain. From germline, CDR1 is LGHNA and CDR2 YSLEER. The ends were cut back, 0 bases at V and 0 bases at J, with 11 bases in the middle. The CDR3 is 16 residues long.

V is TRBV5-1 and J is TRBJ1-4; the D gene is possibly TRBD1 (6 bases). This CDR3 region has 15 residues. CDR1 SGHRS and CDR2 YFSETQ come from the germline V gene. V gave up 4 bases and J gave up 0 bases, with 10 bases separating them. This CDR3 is CASSVRTATNEKLFF. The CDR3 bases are TGCGCCAGCAGCGTACGGACAGCAACTAATGAAAAACTGTTTTTT.

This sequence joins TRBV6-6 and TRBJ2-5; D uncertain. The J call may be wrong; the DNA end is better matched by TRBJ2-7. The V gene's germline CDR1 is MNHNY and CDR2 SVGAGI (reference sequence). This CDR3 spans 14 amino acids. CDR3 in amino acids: CASSYLSNSYEQYF. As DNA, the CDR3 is TGTGCCAGCAGTTACCTATCCAACAGCTACGAGCAGTACTTC.

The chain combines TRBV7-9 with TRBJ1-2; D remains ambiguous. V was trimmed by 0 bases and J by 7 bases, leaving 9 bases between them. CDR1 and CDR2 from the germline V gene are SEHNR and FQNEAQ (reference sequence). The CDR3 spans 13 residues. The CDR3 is CASSLAGPLGYTF. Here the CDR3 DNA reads TGTGCCAGCAGCTTAGCCGGTCCCCTTGGCTACACCTTC.

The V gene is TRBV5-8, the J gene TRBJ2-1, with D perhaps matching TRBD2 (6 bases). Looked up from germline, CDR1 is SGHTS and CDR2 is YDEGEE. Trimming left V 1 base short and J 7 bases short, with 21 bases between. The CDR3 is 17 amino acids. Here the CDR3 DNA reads TGTGCCAGCAGCTTGTATGCCTCCAAAGGAGGGGTTAATGAGCAGTTCTTC. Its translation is CASSLYASKGGVNEQFF.

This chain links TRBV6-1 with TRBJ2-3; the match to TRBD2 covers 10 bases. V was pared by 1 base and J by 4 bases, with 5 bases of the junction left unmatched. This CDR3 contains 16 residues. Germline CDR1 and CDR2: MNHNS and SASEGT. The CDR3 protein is CASSEGFLAGADTQYF. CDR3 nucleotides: TGTGCCAGCAGTGAAGGTTTCCTAGCGGGAGCAGATACGCAGTATTTT.

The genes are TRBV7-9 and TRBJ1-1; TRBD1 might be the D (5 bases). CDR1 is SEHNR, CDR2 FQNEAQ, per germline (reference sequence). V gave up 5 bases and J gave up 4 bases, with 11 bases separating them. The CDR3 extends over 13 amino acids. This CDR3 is CASSGGGITEAFF. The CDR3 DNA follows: TGTGCCAGCAGCGGGGGAGGGATCACTGAAGCTTTCTTT. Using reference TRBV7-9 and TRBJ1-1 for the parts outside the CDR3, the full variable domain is DTGVSQNPRHKITKRGQNVTFRCDPISEHNRLYWYRQTLGQGPEFLTYFQNEAQLEKSRLLSDRFSAERPKGSFSTLEIQRTEQGDSAMYLCASSGGGITEAFFGQGTRLTVV.

CDR3 sequence (DNA): TGTGCCAGTAGTCGTAGACAGGGAGAAACTCAGCCCCAGCATTTT. Amino acid sequence: CASSRRQGETQPQHF. V usage is TRBV19 and J usage is TRBJ1-5; 7 positions agree with TRBD1. CDR3 length equals 15 residues. Unmatched junction bases numbered 10, after V lost 5 bases and J lost 6 bases. Per the germline V gene, CDR1 is LNHDA and CDR2 is SQIVND (reference sequence).

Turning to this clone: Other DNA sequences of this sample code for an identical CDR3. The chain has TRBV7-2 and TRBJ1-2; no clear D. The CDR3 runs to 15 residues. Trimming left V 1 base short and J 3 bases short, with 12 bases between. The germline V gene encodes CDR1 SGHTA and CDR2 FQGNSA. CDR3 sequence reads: CASSLGQIRDYGYTF. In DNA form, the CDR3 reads TGTGCCAGCAGCTTAGGACAAATTCGGGACTATGGCTACACCTTC.

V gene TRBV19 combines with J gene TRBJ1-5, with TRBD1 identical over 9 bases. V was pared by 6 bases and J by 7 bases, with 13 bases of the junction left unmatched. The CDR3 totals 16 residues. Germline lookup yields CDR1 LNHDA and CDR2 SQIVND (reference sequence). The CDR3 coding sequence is TGTGCCAGTAGGATAACCGGGACAGGGAGAAACCAGCCCCAGCATTTT. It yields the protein CASRITGTGRNQPQHF.

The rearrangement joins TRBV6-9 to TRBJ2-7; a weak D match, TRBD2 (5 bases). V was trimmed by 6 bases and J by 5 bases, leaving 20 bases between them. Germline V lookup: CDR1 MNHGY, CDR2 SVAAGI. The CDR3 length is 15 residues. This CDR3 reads CASSLPQSGVHEQYF. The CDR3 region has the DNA TGTGCCAGCAGCCTTCCCCAGAGCGGTGTGCACGAGCAGTACTTC.

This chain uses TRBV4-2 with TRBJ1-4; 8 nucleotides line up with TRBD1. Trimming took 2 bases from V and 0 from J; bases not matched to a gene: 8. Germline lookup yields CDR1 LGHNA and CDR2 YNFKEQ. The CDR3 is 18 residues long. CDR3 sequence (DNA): TGTGCCAGCAGCCAAAAACGGGGACAGGTTGCAACTAATGAAAAACTGTTTTTT. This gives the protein CASSQKRGQVATNEKLFF.

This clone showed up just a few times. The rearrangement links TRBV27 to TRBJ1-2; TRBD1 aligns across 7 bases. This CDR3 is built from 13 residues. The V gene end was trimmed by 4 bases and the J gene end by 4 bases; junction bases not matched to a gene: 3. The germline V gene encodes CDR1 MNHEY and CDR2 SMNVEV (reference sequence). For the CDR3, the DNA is TGTGCCAGCAGTTACAGGGGATCCTATGGCTACACCTTC. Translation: CASSYRGSYGYTF.

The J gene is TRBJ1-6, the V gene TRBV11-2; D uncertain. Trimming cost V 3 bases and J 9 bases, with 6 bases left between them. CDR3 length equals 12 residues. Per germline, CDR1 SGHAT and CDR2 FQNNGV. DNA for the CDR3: TGTGCCAGCAGCTTTACGTCTTCACCCCTCCACTTT. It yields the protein CASSFTSSPLHF.

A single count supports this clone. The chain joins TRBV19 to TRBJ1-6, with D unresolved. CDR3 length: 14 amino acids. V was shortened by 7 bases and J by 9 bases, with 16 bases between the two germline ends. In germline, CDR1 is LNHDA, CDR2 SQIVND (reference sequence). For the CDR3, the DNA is TGTGCCAGTAAAAATGGACGGGCGGTTTCACCCCTCCACTTT. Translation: CASKNGRAVSPLHF.

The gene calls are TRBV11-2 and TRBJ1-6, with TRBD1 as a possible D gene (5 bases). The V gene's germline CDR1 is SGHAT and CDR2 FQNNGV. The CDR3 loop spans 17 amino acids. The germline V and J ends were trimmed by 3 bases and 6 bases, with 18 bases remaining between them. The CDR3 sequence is CASSFGSSRESNSPLHF. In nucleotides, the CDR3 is TGTGCCAGCAGCTTCGGTTCCTCCAGGGAGAGTAATTCACCCCTCCACTTT.

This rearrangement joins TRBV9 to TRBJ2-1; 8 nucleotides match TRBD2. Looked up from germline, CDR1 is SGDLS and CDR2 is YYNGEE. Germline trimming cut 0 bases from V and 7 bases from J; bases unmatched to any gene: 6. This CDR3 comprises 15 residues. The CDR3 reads CASSVEWGLVNEQFF. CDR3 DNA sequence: TGTGCCAGCAGCGTAGAATGGGGACTAGTTAATGAGCAGTTCTTC.

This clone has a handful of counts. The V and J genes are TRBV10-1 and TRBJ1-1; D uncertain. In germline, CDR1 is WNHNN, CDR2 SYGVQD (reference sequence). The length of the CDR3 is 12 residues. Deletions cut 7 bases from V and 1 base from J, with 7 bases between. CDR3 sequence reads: CASNSGNTEAFF. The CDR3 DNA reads TGCGCCAGCAATTCGGGGAACACTGAAGCTTTCTTT.

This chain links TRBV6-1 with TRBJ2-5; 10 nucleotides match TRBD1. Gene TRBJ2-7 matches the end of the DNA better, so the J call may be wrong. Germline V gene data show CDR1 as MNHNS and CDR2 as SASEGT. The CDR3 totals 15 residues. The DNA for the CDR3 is TGTGCCAGCAGTGCGGGACAGGGGATCTCCTACGAGCAGTACTTC. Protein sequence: CASSAGQGISYEQYF.

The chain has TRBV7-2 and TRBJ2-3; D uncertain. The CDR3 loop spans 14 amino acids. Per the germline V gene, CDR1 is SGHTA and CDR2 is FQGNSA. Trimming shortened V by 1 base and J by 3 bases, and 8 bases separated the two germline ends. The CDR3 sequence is CASSLGWRTDTQYF. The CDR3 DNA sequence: TGTGCCAGCAGCTTAGGTTGGAGAACAGATACGCAGTATTTT.

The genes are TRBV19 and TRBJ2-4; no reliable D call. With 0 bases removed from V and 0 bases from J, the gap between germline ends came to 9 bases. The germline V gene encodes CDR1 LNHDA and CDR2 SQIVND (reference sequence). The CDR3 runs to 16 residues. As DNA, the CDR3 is TGTGCCAGTAGTATAGACAGACACTTAGCCAAAAACATTCAGTACTTC. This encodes CASSIDRHLAKNIQYF. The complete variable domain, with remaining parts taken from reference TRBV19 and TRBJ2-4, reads DGGITQSPKYLFRKEGQNVTLSCEQNLNHDAMYWYRQDPGQGLRLIYYSQIVNDFQKGDIAEGYSVSREKKESFPLTVTSAQKNPTAFYLCASSIDRHLAKNIQYFGAGTRLSVL.